One and the same sample provided the 21 T cell receptor beta chains below, sequenced in a study of blood T cell repertoires in COVID-19. Sequencing was performed with immunoSEQ multiplex PCR; in TCRdb, only in-frame clones are kept and a portion is missing. The sample consists of more than 150,000 clones, around four fifths of them appearing once. The material sequenced was PBMCs or T cells enriched from blood (not recorded which). The receptors were sampled from a woman between 45 and 65 years old who had recovered from COVID-19.

This clone showed up just once. The CDR3 nucleotides read TGTGCCAGCAGCAGCGGACGGAGGTTCACAGATACGCAGTATTTT. Its translation: CASSSGRRFTDTQYF. The rearrangement links TRBV5-5 to TRBJ2-3; tentative D call: TRBD2 (5 bases). Germline CDR1 is SGHKS and CDR2 is YYEKEE (reference sequence). This CDR3 is built from 15 residues. Trimming cost V 4 bases and J 2 bases, with 14 bases left between them.

The gene calls are TRBV27 and TRBJ2-7, with 10 nucleotides matching TRBD2. CDR1 is MNHEY and CDR2 is SMNVEV in the germline V gene (reference sequence). There are 14 residues in the CDR3. V trimming: 4 bases; J trimming: 6 bases; junction bases outside the gene matches: 6. Here the CDR3 DNA reads TGTGCCAGCAGTTCCAGCGGGAGGGCCCTCGAGCAGTACTTC. Translation gives CASSSSGRALEQYF.

The chain is built from TRBV12-3 or TRBV12-4 and TRBJ1-4; TRBD1 might be the D (5 bases). The CDR3 covers 13 residues. Trimming stripped 3 bases from V and 7 bases from J, with 9 bases between. The CDR3 DNA sequence: TGTGCCAGCAGTTTTCAGGGTGGTGAAAAACTGTTTTTT. Translating gives CASSFQGGEKLFF.

The rearrangement links TRBV2 to TRBJ2-1; TRBD1 agrees at 10 bases. The CDR3 consists of 16 residues. The V and J ends lost 6 bases and 2 bases, in that order; junction bases with no gene match: 7. Germline V CDR1 and CDR2: SNHLY, FYNNEI. The CDR3 DNA reads TGTGCCAGCAGCCAACCGGGACAGGGGACCTACAATGAGCAGTTCTTC. It specifies CASSQPGQGTYNEQFF.

This chain uses TRBV5-1 with TRBJ2-5; tentative D call: TRBD1 (6 bases). V lost 5 bases and J 4 bases, leaving 21 bases between the germline ends. The CDR3 runs to 16 residues. Germline V lookup: CDR1 SGHRS, CDR2 YFSETQ. The CDR3: CASRSPGTGLVETQYF. The CDR3 nucleotides read TGCGCCAGCAGATCCCCGGGCACAGGGCTTGTAGAGACCCAGTACTTC.

The chain is built from TRBV7-9 and TRBJ1-1; D is unresolved. Germline CDR1 SEHNR, CDR2 FQNEAQ (reference sequence). This CDR3 contains 17 residues. Trimming stripped 2 bases from V and 2 bases from J, with 18 bases between. The CDR3: CASSLNLRGRGNTEAFF. CDR3 DNA: TGTGCCAGCAGCTTAAATCTCCGCGGACGGGGAAACACTGAAGCTTTCTTT.

V is TRBV6-5 and J is TRBJ1-6; 7 nucleotides align to TRBD1. Germline CDR1 is MNHEY and CDR2 is SVGAGI. CDR3 length: 13 residues. Germline trimming cut 6 bases from V and 13 bases from J; bases unmatched to any gene: 9. In nucleotides, the CDR3 is TGTGCCAGCAGCCGACAGGGAAGAGATCCCCTCCACTTT. It yields the protein CASSRQGRDPLHF.

The chain is built from TRBV28 and TRBJ2-2, with TRBD1 matching 11 bases. There are 14 residues in the CDR3. Unmatched junction bases numbered 4, after V lost 6 bases and J lost 7 bases. CDR1 and CDR2 (germline): MDHEN, SYDVKM. The CDR3, as DNA: TGTGCCAGCAGCACGGGACAGGGGGTCGGGGAGCTGTTTTTT. Its protein is CASSTGQGVGELFF.

This clone was picked up one time. This rearrangement joins TRBV28 to TRBJ1-5; D possibly corresponds to TRBD1 (5 bases). CDR3 length equals 14 residues. Per the germline V gene, CDR1 is MDHEN and CDR2 is SYDVKM. V was shortened by 6 bases and J by 5 bases, with 14 bases between the two germline ends. The CDR3 DNA follows: TGTGCCAGCAGCATTCTCAGGGTAGATCAGCCCCAGCATTTT. Translated: CASSILRVDQPQHF.

In its sample, this clone was seen a few times. This chain links TRBV28 with TRBJ1-2, with TRBD1 matching over 8 bases. The CDR3 covers 16 residues. The V gene's germline CDR1 is MDHEN and CDR2 SYDVKM. V shed 10 bases, J shed 1 base, and the junction held 14 bases outside the gene matches. DNA of the CDR3: TGTGCCACCCTGGGACAGGTCGGGTCGCTTAACTATGGCTACACCTTC. As protein: CATLGQVGSLNYGYTF.

The chain couples TRBV19 to TRBJ2-3, with 9 bases that match TRBD1. The CDR3 consists of 14 residues. After removal of 1 base from V and 11 bases from J, the junction contained 7 bases not matched to a gene. In germline, CDR1 is LNHDA, CDR2 SQIVND (reference sequence). CDR3 region: CASSIALMTGGQYF. CDR3 DNA sequence: TGTGCCAGTAGTATAGCTCTTATGACAGGGGGGCAGTATTTT.

The chain is built from TRBV9 and TRBJ2-7; a weak D match, TRBD2 (5 bases). The germline gives CDR1 SGDLS, CDR2 YYNGEE. The CDR3 spans 12 residues. Trimming left V 3 bases short and J 4 bases short, with 8 bases between. The CDR3 region is CASSARGYEQYF. The DNA of the CDR3 is TGTGCCAGCAGCGCCCGGGGATACGAGCAGTACTTC. Full variable domain (outside the CDR3, taken from reference TRBV9 and TRBJ2-7): DSGVTQTPKHLITATGQRVTLRCSPRSGDLSVYWYQQSLDQGLQFLIQYYNGEERAKGNILERFSAQQFPDLHSELNLSSLELGDSALYFCASSARGYEQYFGPGTRLTVT.

The chain carries TRBV5-6 and TRBJ2-3; D may be TRBD1 (6 bases). The V and J ends lost 0 bases and 6 bases respectively, with 8 bases between them. Germline assignment: CDR1 SGHDT and CDR2 YYEEEE. This CDR3 is 13 amino acids long. The CDR3 is CASSLAGVDTQYF. The CDR3 nucleotides read TGTGCCAGCAGCTTGGCAGGGGTGGATACGCAGTATTTT.

V gene TRBV7-2 combines with J gene TRBJ2-3, with TRBD2 matching over 8 bases. Germline CDR1 and CDR2: SGHTA and FQGNSA. The CDR3 is 12 residues long. The V segment lost 7 bases and the J segment 8 bases; nucleotides outside the gene matches: 5. The DNA of the CDR3 is TGTGCCAGCAAACTAGCGGCTGCTACGCAGTATTTT. It yields the protein CASKLAAATQYF. Together with reference TRBV7-2 and TRBJ2-3, the CDR3 gives the full variable domain: GAGVSQSPSNKVTEKGKDVELRCDPISGHTALYWYRQSLGQGLEFLIYFQGNSAPDKSGLPSDRFSAERTGGSVSTLTIQRTQQEDSAVYLCASKLAAATQYFGPGTRLTVL.

This clone was picked up one time. This chain uses TRBV28 with TRBJ1-6, with no clear D. CDR3 length equals 14 residues. Trimming left V 6 bases short and J 8 bases short, with 14 bases between. Looked up from germline, CDR1 is MDHEN and CDR2 is SYDVKM. The CDR3 coding sequence is TGTGCCAGCAGCGGGCCCCGGAGGGATTCACCCCTCCACTTT. Encoded protein: CASSGPRRDSPLHF.

The V and J genes are TRBV3-1 (or the pseudogene TRBV3-2) and TRBJ2-6; maybe TRBD2 (6 bases). Germline CDR1 LGHDT, CDR2 YNNKEL (reference sequence). Trimming cost V 3 bases and J 2 bases, with 8 bases left between them. There are 15 residues in the CDR3. In nucleotides, the CDR3 is TGTGCCAGCAGCCACTCGGGAGCTGGGGCCAACGTCCTGACTTTC. It encodes CASSHSGAGANVLTF.

The chain has TRBV25-1 and TRBJ2-6; a weak D match, TRBD2 (5 bases). This CDR3 has 16 residues. Per germline, CDR1 MGHDK and CDR2 SYGVNS. The ends were cut back, 5 bases at V and 1 base at J, with 12 bases in the middle. CDR3 loop: CASSNHGISGANVLTF. In DNA form, the CDR3 reads TGTGCCAGCAGTAATCACGGGATTTCTGGGGCCAACGTCCTGACTTTC.

The chain is built from TRBV7-9 and TRBJ2-1; TRBD1 aligns across 10 bases. V dropped 1 base and J dropped 6; count of bases not matched to a gene: 6. Germline loops: CDR1 SEHNR, CDR2 FQNEAQ (reference sequence). There are 16 residues in the CDR3. This CDR3 reads CASSLDLGTGVNEQFF. The CDR3 coding sequence is TGTGCCAGCAGCTTAGACCTCGGGACAGGGGTCAATGAGCAGTTCTTC.

The chain combines TRBV2 with TRBJ2-1; D is perhaps TRBD2 (6 bases). The length of the CDR3 is 11 residues. V dropped 8 bases and J dropped 7 bases, with 9 bases sitting between them. CDR1 and CDR2 from the germline V gene are SNHLY and FYNNEI. CDR3 nucleotides: TGTGCCAGCTCGGGACTTAATGAGCAGTTCTTC. It yields the protein CASSGLNEQFF.

A few counts support this clone. This chain links TRBV24-1 with TRBJ1-2; no reliable D call. Germline CDR1 KGHDR, CDR2 SFDVKD. This CDR3 is 12 amino acids long. V lost 2 bases and J 7 bases, leaving 7 bases between the germline ends. CDR3 sequence reads: CATSDYMSGYTF. The CDR3, as DNA: TGTGCCACCAGTGATTATATGAGTGGCTACACCTTC.

The chain uses TRBV3-1 (or the pseudogene TRBV3-2) and TRBJ2-7, with 12 bases fitting TRBD2. Unmatched junction bases numbered 7, after V lost 4 bases and J lost 6 bases. CDR3 length: 15 amino acids. Germline V lookup: CDR1 LGHDT, CDR2 YNNKEL (reference sequence). Here the CDR3 reads CASSPSGRARFEQYF. CDR3 DNA: TGTGCCAGCAGCCCTAGCGGGAGGGCCCGATTCGAGCAGTACTTC.